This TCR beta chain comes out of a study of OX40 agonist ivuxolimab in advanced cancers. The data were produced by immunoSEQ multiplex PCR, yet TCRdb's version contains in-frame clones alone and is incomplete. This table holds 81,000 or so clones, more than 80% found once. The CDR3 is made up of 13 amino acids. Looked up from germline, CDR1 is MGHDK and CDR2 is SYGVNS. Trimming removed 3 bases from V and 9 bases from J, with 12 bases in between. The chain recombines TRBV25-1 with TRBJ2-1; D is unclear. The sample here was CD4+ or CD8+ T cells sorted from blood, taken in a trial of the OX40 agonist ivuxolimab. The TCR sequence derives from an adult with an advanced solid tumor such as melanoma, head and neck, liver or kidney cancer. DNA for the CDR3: TGTGCCAGCAGTGACCCCGCTGTCCGTGAGCAGTTCTTC. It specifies CASSDPAVREQFF.